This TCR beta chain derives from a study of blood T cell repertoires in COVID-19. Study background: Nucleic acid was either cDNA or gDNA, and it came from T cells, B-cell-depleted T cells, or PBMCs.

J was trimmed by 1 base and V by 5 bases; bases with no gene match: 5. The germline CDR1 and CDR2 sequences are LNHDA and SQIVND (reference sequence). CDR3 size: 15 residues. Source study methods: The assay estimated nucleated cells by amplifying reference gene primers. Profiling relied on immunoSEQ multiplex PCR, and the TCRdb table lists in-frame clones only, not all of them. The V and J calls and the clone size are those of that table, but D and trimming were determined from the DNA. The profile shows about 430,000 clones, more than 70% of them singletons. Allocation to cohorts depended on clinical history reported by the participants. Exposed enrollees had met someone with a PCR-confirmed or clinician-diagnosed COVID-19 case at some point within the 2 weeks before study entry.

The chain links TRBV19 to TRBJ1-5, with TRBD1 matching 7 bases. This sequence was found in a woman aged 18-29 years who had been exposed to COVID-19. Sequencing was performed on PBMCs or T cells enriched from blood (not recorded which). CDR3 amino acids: CASSRSGGSNQPQHF. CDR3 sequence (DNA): TGTGCCAGTAGTCGGTCAGGGGGGAGCAATCAGCCCCAGCATTTT.